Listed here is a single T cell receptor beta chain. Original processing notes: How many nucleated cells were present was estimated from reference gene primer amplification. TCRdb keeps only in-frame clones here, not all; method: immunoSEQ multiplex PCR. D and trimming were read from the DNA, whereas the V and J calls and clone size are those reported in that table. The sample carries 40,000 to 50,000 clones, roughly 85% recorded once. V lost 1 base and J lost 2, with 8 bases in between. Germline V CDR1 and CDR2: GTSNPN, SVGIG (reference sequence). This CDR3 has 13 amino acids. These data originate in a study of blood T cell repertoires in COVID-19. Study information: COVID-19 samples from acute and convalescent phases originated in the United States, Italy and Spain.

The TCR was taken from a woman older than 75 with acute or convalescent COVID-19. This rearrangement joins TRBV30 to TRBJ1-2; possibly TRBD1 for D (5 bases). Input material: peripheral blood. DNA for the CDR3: TGTGCCTGGAGTGGTACAGGAAACTATGGCTACACCTTC. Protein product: CAWSGTGNYGYTF.